Listed here is a single T cell receptor (beta chain). This sample is part of a study of blood T cell repertoires in COVID-19. Germline CDR1 MDHEN, CDR2 SYDVKM. The CDR3 runs to 15 residues. V lost 5 bases to trimming and J lost 4 bases; unmatched junction nucleotides: 9. The protocol was immunoSEQ multiplex PCR, while the TCRdb copy is restricted to in-frame clones and leaves out a portion. The sample contains around 42,000 clones, under 85% of which appear only once. Sequenced sample: peripheral blood. This clonotype was sampled from a human donor in a cohort sampled during active COVID-19. The chain is built from TRBV28 and TRBJ2-3; TRBD2 matches at 7 bases. CDR3: CASSLQGGKADTQYF. In DNA form, the CDR3 reads TGTGCCAGCAGTCTCCAGGGAGGGAAAGCAGATACGCAGTATTTT.